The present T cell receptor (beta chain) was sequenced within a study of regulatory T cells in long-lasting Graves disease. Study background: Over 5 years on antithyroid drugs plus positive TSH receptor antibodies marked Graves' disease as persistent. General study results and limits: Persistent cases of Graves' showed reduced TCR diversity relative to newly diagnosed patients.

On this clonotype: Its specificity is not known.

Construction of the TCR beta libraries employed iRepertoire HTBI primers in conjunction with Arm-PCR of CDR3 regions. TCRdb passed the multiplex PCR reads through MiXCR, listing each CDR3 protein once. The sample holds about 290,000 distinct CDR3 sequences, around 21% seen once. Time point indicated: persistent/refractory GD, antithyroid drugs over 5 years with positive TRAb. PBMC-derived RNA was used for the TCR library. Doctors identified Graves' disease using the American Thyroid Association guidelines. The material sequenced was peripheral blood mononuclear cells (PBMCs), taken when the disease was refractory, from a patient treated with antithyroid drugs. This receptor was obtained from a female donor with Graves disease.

This CDR3 is CATTQGQPNYGYTF. The CDR3 DNA sequence: TGTGCCACAACCCAGGGACAGCCTAACTATGGCTACACCTTC. This sequence joins TRBV19 and TRBJ1-2; TRBD1 matches 7 bases. Germline loops: CDR1 LNHDA, CDR2 SQIVND (reference sequence). V dropped 10 bases and J dropped 0; count of bases not matched to a gene: 8. The CDR3 sequence is 14 residues long.